A single sample gave rise to the 30 T cell receptor beta chains below, sequenced in a study of blood T cell repertoires in COVID-19. TCRdb keeps only in-frame clones here, not all; method: immunoSEQ multiplex PCR. This table holds approximately 250,000 clones, 75% to 85% found once. The specimen was peripheral blood. The origin of the receptors is a woman between 50 and 59 years old with acute or convalescent COVID-19.

In its sample, this clone was seen a few times. The chain employs TRBV19 and TRBJ1-1, with 8 bases lining up with TRBD1. This CDR3 has 16 residues. In germline, CDR1 is LNHDA, CDR2 SQIVND (reference sequence). Trimming at V came to 4 bases and at J to 1 base, leaving 8 bases not matched to a gene. The CDR3 region has the DNA TGTGCCAGTAGTAACTACGGGACAGGCGGGAACACTGAAGCTTTCTTT. Translation gives CASSNYGTGGNTEAFF.

J is TRBJ2-3 and V is TRBV6-5, with 12 bases identical to TRBD2. CDR1 and CDR2 (germline): MNHEY, SVGAGI. Unmatched junction bases numbered 7, after V lost 9 bases and J lost 6 bases. CDR3 size: 14 residues. The CDR3: CASASGRAGDTQYF. As DNA, the CDR3 is TGTGCCAGTGCTAGCGGGAGGGCCGGCGATACGCAGTATTTT.

In this sample, this clone turned up once. The chain is built from TRBV27 and TRBJ1-2; D call uncertain. V lost 6 bases and J lost 2, with 7 bases in between. CDR1 is MNHEY and CDR2 is SMNVEV in the germline V gene (reference sequence). The CDR3 extends over 12 amino acids. In DNA, the CDR3 is TGTGCCAGCAGGCAGGCCAACTATGGCTACACCTTC. Translated, it gives CASRQANYGYTF.

The V call is TRBV9, the J call TRBJ2-4, with TRBD1 as a possible D gene (6 bases). CDR1 and CDR2 (germline): SGDLS, YYNGEE. V was clipped by 3 bases and J by 4 bases, with 23 bases between them. The CDR3 has 18 amino acids. CDR3 sequence reads: CASSATSGTQTVKNIQYF. In nucleotides, the CDR3 is TGTGCCAGCAGCGCCACCTCCGGGACACAGACGGTGAAAAACATTCAGTACTTC.

V usage is TRBV7-2 and J usage is TRBJ1-4, with 7 bases aligning to TRBD1. The CDR3 covers 15 residues. V was clipped by 5 bases and J by 5 bases; unmatched bases: 8. Germline CDR1 and CDR2: SGHTA and FQGNSA. The CDR3 spells CASSTNRGLNEKLFF. For the CDR3, the DNA is TGTGCCAGCAGCACGAACAGGGGTCTCAATGAAAAACTGTTTTTT.

The rearrangement links TRBV3-1 (or the pseudogene TRBV3-2) to TRBJ1-4, with a weak D call TRBD1 (6 bases). V lost 8 bases, J lost 8 bases, and 18 bases lay in between. In germline, CDR1 is LGHDT, CDR2 YNNKEL (reference sequence). The CDR3 sequence is 14 residues long. This CDR3 reads CASRLAGVEEKLFF. The CDR3 DNA reads TGTGCCAGCCGGCTTGCAGGGGTTGAAGAAAAACTGTTTTTT.

The rearrangement uses TRBV30 and TRBJ2-1, with D uncertain. Germline lookup yields CDR1 GTSNPN and CDR2 SVGIG (reference sequence). The CDR3 has 11 residues. V shed 2 bases and J shed 5 bases, with 4 bases lying between them. This CDR3 reads CAWSQNNEQFF. The CDR3 bases are TGTGCCTGGAGTCAAAACAATGAGCAGTTCTTC.

The chain combines TRBV3-1 (or the pseudogene TRBV3-2) with TRBJ1-6; perhaps TRBD1 as D (5 bases). Germline V lookup: CDR1 LGHDT, CDR2 YNNKEL (reference sequence). V lost 2 bases, J lost 5 bases, and 13 bases lay in between. The length of the CDR3 is 16 residues. The CDR3 reads CASSQISGVNNSPLHF. CDR3 DNA sequence: TGTGCCAGCAGCCAAATATCGGGGGTTAATAATTCACCCCTCCACTTT.

The chain joins TRBV23-1 to TRBJ1-3, with D unresolved. TRBV23-1 falls under the ORF class, with uncertain function. V lost 0 bases and J lost 5, with 5 bases in between. The CDR3 has 13 amino acids. In nucleotides, the CDR3 is TGCGCCAGCAGTCAATCGCGCAGAAACACCATATATTTT. Protein: CASSQSRRNTIYF.

This chain joins TRBV27 and TRBJ2-1; 8 bases agree with TRBD2. The CDR3 totals 17 residues. The germline CDR1 and CDR2 sequences are MNHEY and SMNVEV (reference sequence). V shed 2 bases and J 3 bases; nucleotides not matched to a gene: 9. The CDR3 DNA follows: TGTGCCAGCAGTTTAATCTGGCGGGAGGCCGTCTACAATGAGCAGTTCTTC. Amino acids: CASSLIWREAVYNEQFF.

V usage is TRBV7-2 and J usage is TRBJ2-2, with D possibly TRBD2 on 6 matching bases. Per the germline V gene, CDR1 is SGHTA and CDR2 is FQGNSA. V was cut by 6 bases and J by 0 bases, with 8 bases left in between. The CDR3 sequence is 14 residues long. CDR3 bases: TGTGCCAGCAGGGACTACGCGAACACCGGGGAGCTGTTTTTT. Translated: CASRDYANTGELFF.

This rearrangement joins TRBV4-3 to TRBJ1-3; D perhaps matches TRBD1 (5 bases). CDR1 and CDR2 (germline): LGHNA, YSLEER. The CDR3 contains 15 residues. Trimming pared 1 base from V and 6 bases from J, leaving 13 bases between. CDR3 nucleotide sequence: TGCGCCAGCAGCCAAGCCTTGGGAGGGGAAAACACCATATATTTT. Translating gives CASSQALGGENTIYF.

This clone has a single count. The chain carries TRBV10-2 and TRBJ2-2; D gene uncertain. V was cut by 8 bases and J by 4 bases, with 11 bases left in between. The CDR3 contains 13 residues. Germline CDR1 WSHSY, CDR2 SAAADI. CDR3 coding DNA: TGCGCCAGCTCGAAGACGGGCACCGGGGAGCTGTTTTTT. Translating gives CASSKTGTGELFF.

The rearrangement links TRBV28 to TRBJ1-2, with unresolved D. This CDR3 spans 14 amino acids. The germline V gene has CDR1 MDHEN and CDR2 SYDVKM. The germline V and J ends were trimmed by 2 bases and 9 bases, with 16 bases remaining between them. CDR3 nucleotide sequence: TGTGCCAGCAGTTTAGTCTCCCAGGTCCAAAGCTACACCTTC. Its protein is CASSLVSQVQSYTF.

V and J are TRBV2 and TRBJ2-3; 9 nucleotides line up with TRBD2. The trim removed 4 bases at V and 6 bases at J, leaving 8 bases unmatched. Per germline, CDR1 SNHLY and CDR2 FYNNEI. The CDR3 is 15 amino acids. The CDR3: CASSALSGRTDTQYF. The CDR3 DNA follows: TGTGCCAGCAGTGCCCTTAGCGGGAGAACCGATACGCAGTATTTT. The variable domain in full, with the rest retrieved from reference TRBV2 and TRBJ2-3, is EPEVTQTPSHQVTQMGQEVILRCVPISNHLYFYWYRQILGQKVEFLVSFYNNEISEKSEIFDDQFSVERPDGSNFTLKIRSTKLEDSAMYFCASSALSGRTDTQYFGPGTRLTVL.

The chain employs TRBV29-1 and TRBJ1-4; D not resolved. The CDR3 contains 13 residues. The germline V and J ends were trimmed by 4 bases and 7 bases, with 13 bases remaining between them. Germline loops: CDR1 SQVTM, CDR2 ANQGSEA. The CDR3, as DNA: TGCAGCGTTGTTCCCCCAGGCTCTGAAAAACTGTTTTTT. It is translated as CSVVPPGSEKLFF.

The rearrangement joins TRBV7-6 to TRBJ1-5; possibly TRBD1 for D (5 bases). The germline CDR1 and CDR2 sequences are SGHVS and FNYEAQ. This CDR3 comprises 13 residues. Trimming removed 5 bases from V and 6 bases from J, with 11 bases in between. The CDR3 DNA reads TGTGCCAGCAGCACCAGGGATACTCAGCCCCAGCATTTT. Translation: CASSTRDTQPQHF.

The V call is TRBV5-1, the J call TRBJ1-4; no definite D call. The CDR3 has 15 amino acids. CDR1 SGHRS and CDR2 YFSETQ come from the germline V gene. V dropped 4 bases and J dropped 4 bases, with 14 bases sitting between them. The CDR3 sequence: CASSLDGSLNEKLFF. The CDR3 DNA reads TGCGCCAGCAGCCTTGACGGGTCGCTTAATGAAAAACTGTTTTTT.

The CDR3 loop is CASSLDRGQRGYTF. The DNA of the CDR3 is TGTGCCAGCAGCTTGGACAGGGGGCAGCGAGGCTACACCTTC. The rearrangement joins TRBV7-2 to TRBJ1-2, with TRBD1 identical over 11 bases. J lost 8 bases, V lost 3 bases, and 5 bases had no gene match. The length of the CDR3 is 14 residues. CDR1 and CDR2 (germline): SGHTA, FQGNSA.

This clone has a single count. The gene calls are TRBV11-2 and TRBJ2-3; 8 nucleotides align to TRBD1. Germline V gene sequence: CDR1 SGHAT, CDR2 FQNNGV. The length of the CDR3 is 15 residues. V was pared by 4 bases and J by 1 base, with 4 bases of the junction left unmatched. For the CDR3, the DNA is TGTGCCAGCAGCTCCGACAGGGGCGGCACAGATACGCAGTATTTT. Residues: CASSSDRGGTDTQYF.

V usage is TRBV4-1 and J usage is TRBJ1-6, with 7 bases identical to TRBD1. Germline V gene data show CDR1 as MGHRA and CDR2 as YSYEKL. Trimming took 5 bases from V and 8 from J; bases not matched to a gene: 12. CDR3 length: 16 residues. This chain's CDR3 is CASSEDPGQVYSPLHF. CDR3 nucleotide sequence: TGCGCCAGCAGCGAGGACCCCGGACAGGTTTATTCACCCCTCCACTTT.

This clone has only one observation. The chain employs TRBV5-1 and TRBJ1-2; 7 nucleotides match TRBD1. Unmatched junction bases numbered 6, after V lost 0 bases and J lost 7 bases. From germline, CDR1 is SGHRS and CDR2 YFSETQ. CDR3 length: 14 residues. The CDR3 sequence: CASSLGQGSGGYTF. CDR3 bases: TGCGCCAGCAGCTTGGGACAGGGTAGTGGTGGCTACACCTTC.

The J gene is TRBJ1-6, the V gene TRBV7-2; D remains unclear. There are 13 residues in the CDR3. The germline gives CDR1 SGHTA, CDR2 FQGNSA. V lost 5 bases, J lost 8 bases, and 10 bases lay in between. The CDR3 nucleotides are TGTGCCAGCAGCGACTCTAGCGATTCACCCCTCCACTTT. Amino acids: CASSDSSDSPLHF.

The chain is built from TRBV2 and TRBJ2-5; D gene unclear. V shed 4 bases and J shed 3 bases, with 3 bases lying between them. This CDR3 has 11 amino acids. The germline V gene has CDR1 SNHLY and CDR2 FYNNEI. CDR3 sequence (DNA): TGTGCCAGCAGTGTTAAAGAGACCCAGTACTTC. It yields the protein CASSVKETQYF.

The CDR3 DNA sequence: TGTGCCAGCAGACAGGGGACTGAAGCTTTCTTT. Its protein product is CASRQGTEAFF. This chain links TRBV28 with TRBJ1-1, with 7 nucleotides matching TRBD1. V gave up 6 bases and J gave up 5 bases; unmatched junction bases: 0. Germline CDR1 is MDHEN and CDR2 is SYDVKM. The CDR3 spans 11 residues. The variable domain in full, completed from reference TRBV28 and TRBJ1-1, reads DVKVTQSSRYLVKRTGEKVFLECVQDMDHENMFWYRQDPGLGLRLIYFSYDVKMKEKGDIPEGYSVSREKKERFSLILESASTNQTSMYLCASRQGTEAFFGQGTRLTVV.

This chain connects TRBV7-3 to TRBJ2-1; TRBD2 matches 14 bases. Germline lookup yields CDR1 SGHTA and CDR2 FQGTGA. The length of the CDR3 is 16 residues. The V and J ends lost 4 bases and 9 bases, in that order; junction bases with no gene match: 8. The CDR3 loop is CASSSRTSGGSSEQFF. The CDR3 nucleotides read TGTGCCAGCAGCTCCCGGACTAGCGGGGGGAGTAGTGAGCAGTTCTTC.

The rearrangement uses TRBV19 and TRBJ2-7; 9 nucleotides line up with TRBD1. The CDR3 spans 16 residues. V was pared by 4 bases and J by 4 bases, with 11 bases of the junction left unmatched. Germline lookup yields CDR1 LNHDA and CDR2 SQIVND (reference sequence). CDR3 sequence (DNA): TGTGCCAGTAGTAAGGGAGGTACAGGGGGCCTATACGAGCAGTACTTC. Its protein product is CASSKGGTGGLYEQYF.

V gene TRBV5-1 combines with J gene TRBJ2-1; TRBD2 aligns across 9 bases. The CDR3 has 14 amino acids. Germline V gene sequence: CDR1 SGHRS, CDR2 YFSETQ. Unmatched junction bases numbered 7, after V lost 4 bases and J lost 8 bases. The CDR3 nucleotides are TGCGCCAGCAGCGCCCGACTAGCGGAGGATGAGCAGTTCTTC. This gives the protein CASSARLAEDEQFF.

The chain carries TRBV12-1 and TRBJ2-1; the table's D gene call, TRBD1, was not cross checked with the DNA. TRBV12-1 is classified as a pseudogene. The CDR3 spans 16 residues. The CDR3 sequence is CASSPPRQGDCDEQFF. The CDR3 nucleotides read TGTGCCAGCAGCCCCCCCCGGCAGGGGGATTGCGATGAGCAGTTCTTC.

The CDR3 DNA reads as TGTGCCAGCAGTTACTCGGGTGGGAGCAATGAAAAACTGTTTTTT. This codes for CASSYSGGSNEKLFF. The rearrangement uses TRBV6-5 and TRBJ1-4; no firm D call. The length of the CDR3 is 15 residues. Deletions cut 0 bases from V and 5 bases from J, with 10 bases between. The V gene's germline CDR1 is MNHEY and CDR2 SVGAGI.